One and the same sample provided the 2 T cell receptor beta chains below, sequenced in a study of T cells in Graves' hyperthyroidism and ophthalmopathy. Authors of the study amplified TCR beta CDR3 regions from RNA transcripts. A set of HTBI primers served as the primers for a first-round RT-PCR of the TCR CDR3. A single record per CDR3 protein comes from TCRdb applying MiXCR to the multiplex PCR reads. This table has roughly 660,000 distinct CDR3 sequences, 15% to 20% appearing once. Input material: blood. The source is a man aged 45-60 years with Graves' hyperthyroidism.

The sample holds many counts of this clonotype. The chain combines TRBV20-1 with TRBJ2-1; no clear D gene. V was shortened by 3 bases and J by 7 bases, with 7 bases between the two germline ends. The CDR3 is 11 amino acids. Per germline, CDR1 DFQATT and CDR2 SNEGSKA (reference sequence). CDR3 residues: CSASGVNEQFF. The CDR3, as DNA: TGCAGTGCTAGTGGAGTGAATGAGCAGTTCTTC.

This clonotype was counted a few times. The chain links TRBV7-3 to TRBJ2-7, with TRBD1 as a possible D gene (6 bases). V was trimmed by 1 base and J by 3 bases, leaving 19 bases between them. This CDR3 region has 17 residues. The germline V gene has CDR1 SGHTA and CDR2 FQGTGA. In DNA form, the CDR3 reads TGTGCCAGCAGCTTAATGCCCCCTCCTACAGGGAACTACGAGCAGTACTTC. As protein: CASSLMPPPTGNYEQYF.